The 9 T cell receptor beta chains presented below share a single source sample, sequenced in a study of Graves' ophthalmopathy and Graves' hyperthyroidism. RNA transcripts provided the template for amplifying TCR beta CDR3 regions. An initial RT-PCR round employing HTBI primers preceded a second-round multiplex PCR. From the multiplex PCR reads, TCRdb called clonotypes with MiXCR, one entry per CDR3 protein. The sample contains 740,000 or so distinct CDR3 sequences, 40% of which appear only once. The specimen sequenced was peripheral blood. Receptors were obtained from an adult man with Graves' ophthalmopathy.

The table lists this clonotype with a count of one. The rearrangement links TRBV4-3 to TRBJ2-7, with 9 bases fitting TRBD1. The CDR3 has 16 residues. V gave up 1 base and J gave up 6 bases; unmatched junction bases: 10. Germline CDR1 LGHNA, CDR2 YSLEER. The CDR3 DNA follows: TGCGCCAGCAGCCAAGTGTCCGGACAGGGGATCTCCGAGCAGTACTTC. Amino acid sequence: CASSQVSGQGISEQYF.

Notes on this clonotype: The germline gene is not matched at one end of the junction; a read error may be the cause. The chain joins TRBV10-3 to TRBJ1-1; D gene ambiguous. In germline, CDR1 is ENHRY, CDR2 SYGVKD. The CDR3 runs 13 residues. The CDR3 nucleotides are TGTGCCAGCAGTCGAGCCACCGGGGCTGAAGCTTTCTTT. Encoded protein: CASSRATGAEAFF.

This clonotype showed up many times. This rearrangement joins TRBV7-2 to TRBJ2-6; D perhaps matches TRBD1 (7 bases). The CDR3 has 16 residues. V gave up 6 bases and J gave up 4 bases, with 16 bases separating them. Germline values: CDR1 SGHTA, CDR2 FQGNSA. CDR3 DNA: TGTGCCAGCAGACGCCCAGGGGGGCGAGGGGCCAACGTCCTGACTTTC. Translated: CASRRPGGRGANVLTF.

The rearrangement links TRBV9 to TRBJ2-7; no clear D. The V gene lost 0 bases and the J gene lost 0 bases, with 16 bases spanning the gap. The CDR3 has 17 amino acids. The germline gives CDR1 SGDLS, CDR2 YYNGEE. Here the CDR3 DNA reads TGTGCCAGCAGCGTAGAGTCCTCTGGTGAGAGCTCCTACGAGCAGTACTTC. Protein sequence: CASSVESSGESSYEQYF.

V is TRBV10-2 and J is TRBJ1-5, with a possible D match to TRBD1 (5 bases). V was shortened by 3 bases and J by 11 bases, with 14 bases between the two germline ends. The germline gives CDR1 WSHSY, CDR2 SAAADI. The CDR3 runs to 13 residues. In DNA form, the CDR3 reads TGCGCCAGCAGTGAAAAGGGTGGGGGGTCCCAGCATTTT. This sequence encodes CASSEKGGGSQHF.

This clonotype has a single count. The CDR3 here is CASSLRERELFF. The CDR3 DNA sequence: TGTGCCAGCAGCTTAAGGGAGAGGGAGCTGTTTTTT. The chain has TRBV7-9 and TRBJ2-2; a weak D match, TRBD2 (5 bases). V was cut by 2 bases and J by 9 bases, with 7 bases left in between. Germline CDR1 and CDR2: SEHNR and FQNEAQ (reference sequence). This CDR3 is 12 amino acids long.

In the case of this clonotype: A clone one base away is much larger, so this may be a read error. CDR3 loop: CANSSDLGGTQYF. The DNA of the CDR3 is TGTGCCAACAGCTCGGACCTTGGCGGGACCCAGTACTTC. The V and J genes are TRBV25-1 and TRBJ2-5; the D is unclear. V gave up 10 bases and J gave up 7 bases, with 19 bases separating them. The CDR3 has 13 residues. Germline V gene data show CDR1 as MGHDK and CDR2 as SYGVNS. Looking up the rest from reference TRBV25-1 and TRBJ2-5 gives the full variable domain: EADIYQTPRYLVIGTGKKITLECSQTMGHDKMYWYQQDPGMELHLIHYSYGVNSTEKGDLSSESTVSRIRTEHFPLTLESARPSHTSQYLCANSSDLGGTQYFGPGTRLLVL.

This clonotype was observed many times. V and J are TRBV6-5 and TRBJ2-7; D is perhaps TRBD1 (5 bases). Deletions cut 1 base from V and 1 base from J, with 11 bases between. Per germline, CDR1 MNHEY and CDR2 SVGAGI. The CDR3 runs 15 residues. CDR3 protein: CASSYLVAGSYEQYF. Written as DNA, the CDR3 is TGTGCCAGCAGTTACTTAGTGGCAGGGTCCTACGAGCAGTACTTC.

The rearrangement joins TRBV7-9 to TRBJ2-2; D is possibly TRBD2 (5 bases). Germline CDR1 is SEHNR and CDR2 is FQNEAQ (reference sequence). The CDR3 is made up of 16 amino acids. V gave up 5 bases and J gave up 7 bases, with 20 bases separating them. For the CDR3, the DNA is TGTGCCAGCAGCCCGACCCGCACTAGTTTGGGCGGGGAGCTGTTTTTT. It translates to CASSPTRTSLGGELFF.